The rows below give T cell receptor beta chains drawn from one sample of a study of blood T cell repertoires in COVID-19. Profiled with immunoSEQ multiplex PCR; TCRdb holds only in-frame clones, not every one. The sample has fewer than 300,000 clones, more than 75% seen once. Sequenced input: peripheral blood. The receptors here all came from a man aged 35-49 years who had recovered from COVID-19. Each CDR3 is given with its conserved first and last residue. Fields, in order: J gene, D gene, V gene, clone size, CDR3 DNA, CDR3 protein. A D gene is named only where the DNA matches it firmly. Rows may omit the clone size; those that give it use once, few, many or a size class.

TRBJ1-2 NA TRBV5-4 NA TGTGCCAGCAGCTTGGACAGGTCTAACTATGGCTACACCTTC CASSLDRSNYGYTF
TRBJ2-1 NA TRBV9 few TGTGCCAGCAGCCCCAGAGGGGGGGTCGATGAGCAGTTCTTC CASSPRGGVDEQFF
TRBJ1-4 NA TRBV2 NA TGTGCCAGCAGTGGGCCGCTTACAACTAATGAAAAACTGTTTTTT CASSGPLTTNEKLFF
TRBJ1-4 NA TRBV13 NA TGTGCCAGCAGCTTCCCCGGGTTTAATGAAAAACTGTTTTTT CASSFPGFNEKLFF
TRBJ1-2 NA TRBV5-1 NA TGCGCCAGCAGTCCGGGTCCGCGGTATGGCTACACCTTC CASSPGPRYGYTF
TRBJ1-5 NA TRBV20-1 NA TGCAGTGCTAGTTCGGGGGATGGGCAGCCCCAGCATTTT CSASSGDGQPQHF
TRBJ2-7 NA TRBV5-4 NA TGTGCCAGCAGCTTGGATCATACGGGGGGCGAAGTCTACGAGCAGTACTTC CASSLDHTGGEVYEQYF
TRBJ2-5 TRBD2 TRBV10-3 NA TGTGCCATCGGTGACGGGGATTTAACTAGCGGGGGGAACCAAGAGACCCAGTACTTC CAIGDGDLTSGGNQETQYF
TRBJ1-3 NA TRBV2 NA TGTGCCAACAGGTTCTCGTCCGGGACTGGAAACACCATATATTTT CANRFSSGTGNTIYF
TRBJ2-3 NA TRBV12-3/TRBV12-4 NA TGTGCCAGCAGTAGAAGCAATACGCAGTATTTT CASSRSNTQYF
TRBJ2-7 TRBD2 TRBV5-6 NA TGTGCCAGCAGCTGGACTAGGAGGGAGCAGTACTTC CASSWTRREQYF
TRBJ1-5 TRBD1 TRBV6-6 NA TGTGCCACAGGGGGGAACGGTCAGCCCCAGCATTTT CATGGNGQPQHF
TRBJ2-1 TRBD2 TRBV10-2 NA TGCGCCAGCAGTGAGTCGACGGGACTAGGGAATGAGCAGTTCTTC CASSESTGLGNEQFF
TRBJ2-1 NA TRBV12-5 NA TGTGCTAGTGGGCCTAACTATCATGAGCAGTTCTTC CASGPNYHEQFF
TRBJ1-2 NA TRBV5-6 NA TGTGCCAGCGACAGCTTGGGGGACAAGCGCTCCTATGGCTACACCTTC CASDSLGDKRSYGYTF
TRBJ1-5 NA TRBV7-9 NA TGTGCCAGCAGCAAGACAGGAACCCTAGGGCAGGATCAGCCCCAGCATTTT CASSKTGTLGQDQPQHF
TRBJ2-7 NA TRBV6-6 NA TGTGCCAGCAGTTACTCGCAGGGTGCCTACGAGCAGTACTTC CASSYSQGAYEQYF